The sample holds a few counts of the clone carrying this T cell receptor (beta chain). The target antigen is unknown. The entry originates in a study of cytomegalovirus exposure and HLA in healthy donors. There are 14 residues in the CDR3. The junction had 2 bases not matched to a gene; V was cut back by 0 bases and J by 4 bases. CDR1 is SGHAT, CDR2 FQNNGV, per germline. Vbeta (60) and Jbeta (13) primers were used in the PCR. Assay: immunoSEQ multiplex PCR; the TCRdb copy retains only in-frame clones and omits some. The sample lists over 80,000 clones, around 79% occurring once. Study-level points and caveats: An Asian-associated ancestry cluster reportedly showed fewer N-insertions than the approximately 620-donor mean in a later analysis.

The sequencing sample was made of PBMCs. The TCR originated in a female donor in good health and CMV-seropositive. The chain joins TRBV11-2 to TRBJ1-2, with 7 bases aligning to TRBD1. The CDR3 nucleotides read TGTGCCAGCAGCTTAGATGGGGACAGCTATGGCTACACCTTC. Amino acids: CASSLDGDSYGYTF.